This T cell receptor beta chain was recovered during a study of T-cell reconstitution after alpha-beta-depleted transplantation in children. Preparation of the TCRbeta library was carried out with unique molecular identifiers. TCRdb ran MiXCR on the PCR reads and lists one entry per CDR3 protein. The data hold roughly 790,000 distinct CDR3 sequences, with roughly 15% observed a single time. V shed 6 bases and J 5 bases; nucleotides not matched to a gene: 7. CDR3 size: 14 residues. This clonotype was detected only a few times. The antigen is unknown. Broader study findings: Several hundred expanded graft clones reportedly were the source of alpha-beta T cells about two months after transplant.

The TCR originated in a male patient younger than 18 who had a stem cell transplant for acute lymphoblastic leukemia, so the T cells may come from the graft donor. This chain uses TRBV12-3 or TRBV12-4 with TRBJ2-3; 8 bases are shared with TRBD2. Material: PBMCs, mostly from graft donor cells, obtained 360 days after TCRalphabeta/CD19-depleted stem cell transplant. The CDR3 bases are TGTGCCAGCAGATATAGCGGGACGAGAGATACGCAGTATTTT. This encodes CASRYSGTRDTQYF.